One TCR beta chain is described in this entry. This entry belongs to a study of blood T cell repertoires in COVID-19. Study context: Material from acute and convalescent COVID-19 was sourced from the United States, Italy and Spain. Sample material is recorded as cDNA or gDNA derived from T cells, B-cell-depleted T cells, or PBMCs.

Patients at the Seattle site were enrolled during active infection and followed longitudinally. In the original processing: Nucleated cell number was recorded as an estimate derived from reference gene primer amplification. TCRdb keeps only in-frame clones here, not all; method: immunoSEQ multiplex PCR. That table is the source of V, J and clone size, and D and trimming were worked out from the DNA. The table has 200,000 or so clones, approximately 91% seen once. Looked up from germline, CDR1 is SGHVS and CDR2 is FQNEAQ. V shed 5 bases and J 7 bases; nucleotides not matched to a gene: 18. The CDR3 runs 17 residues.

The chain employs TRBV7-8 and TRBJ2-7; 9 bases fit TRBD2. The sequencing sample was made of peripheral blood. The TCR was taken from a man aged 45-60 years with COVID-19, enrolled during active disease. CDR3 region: CASSPTKVGLAKGEQYF. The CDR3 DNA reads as TGTGCCAGCAGCCCTACGAAGGTCGGACTAGCGAAAGGGGAGCAGTACTTC.